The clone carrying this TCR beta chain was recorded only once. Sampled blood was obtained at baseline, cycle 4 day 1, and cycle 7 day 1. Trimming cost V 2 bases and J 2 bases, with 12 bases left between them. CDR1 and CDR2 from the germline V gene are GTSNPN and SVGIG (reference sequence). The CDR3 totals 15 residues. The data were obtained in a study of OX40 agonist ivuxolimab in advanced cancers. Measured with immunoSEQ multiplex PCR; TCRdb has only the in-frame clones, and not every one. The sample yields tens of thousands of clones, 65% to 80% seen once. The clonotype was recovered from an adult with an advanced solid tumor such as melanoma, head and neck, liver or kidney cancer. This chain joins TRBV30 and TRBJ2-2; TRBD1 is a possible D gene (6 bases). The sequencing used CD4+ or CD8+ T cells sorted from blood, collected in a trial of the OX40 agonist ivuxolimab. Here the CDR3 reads CAWSLTGINTGELFF. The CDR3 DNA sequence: TGTGCCTGGAGTCTAACAGGGATCAACACCGGGGAGCTGTTTTTT.